This entry lists 7 T cell receptor beta chains sequenced from one sample in a study of immune characterization of retroperitoneal liposarcoma (dated by TCRdb to between 2018 and 2021). The receptor library was made with PCR. Sequenced on a NextSeq 500. TCRdb took the public reads, trimmed them with fastp at Q25, ran MiXCR for clone calling and kept in-frame beta chains. Rows with one shared CDR3 protein collapse into an entry with the most common genes and DNA. The sample data list over 6,500 distinct CDR3 sequences, and over 40% of these were observed just once. The leading ten clones occupy about 10% of the sample. Material: tumor tissue. These receptors were taken from a male donor with retroperitoneal liposarcoma.

This clonotype was seen a handful of times. The chain is built from TRBV7-2 and TRBJ2-4; D gene unclear. The end of the DNA aligns better with TRBJ2-5, so the J call may be wrong. The germline V gene encodes CDR1 SGHTA and CDR2 FQGNSA. This CDR3 contains 10 residues. The CDR3: CASSLETQYF. The CDR3 nucleotides read TGTGCCAGCAGCTTGGAGACCCAGTACTTC.

The CDR3 DNA follows: TGTGCCAGCAGTCCCCCGTTGGCGGGGGCTAATCAGCCCCAGCATTTT. Translated: CASSPPLAGANQPQHF. This chain joins TRBV27 and TRBJ1-5, with D perhaps matching TRBD1 (6 bases). CDR3 length: 16 residues. The germline gives CDR1 MNHEY, CDR2 SMNVEV (reference sequence). The V end lost 5 bases, the J end lost 4 bases, and 18 bases lay between the germline ends.

At least ten counts were recorded for this clonotype. This clone may be a read error of a much larger clone one base away. CDR3 nucleotide sequence: TGTGCCAGCAACTTAGCGGGAGCTTACAATGAGCAGTACTTC. This gives the protein CASNLAGAYNEQYF. The chain couples TRBV7-2 to TRBJ2-4; 9 bases are shared with TRBD2. The germline CDR1 and CDR2 sequences are SGHTA and FQGNSA. The CDR3 covers 14 residues.

This clonotype was counted between two and nine times. The V gene is TRBV6-1, the J gene TRBJ2-5; D remains ambiguous. Judging by the DNA end, TRBJ2-1 fits better; the J call may be wrong. CDR3 length: 15 amino acids. Per germline, CDR1 MNHNS and CDR2 SASEGT. The CDR3 bases are TGTGCCAGCATAAAGTTCCTCGACTCCGTCTTTGGGCAGTTCTTC. This gives the protein CASIKFLDSVFGQFF.

V usage is TRBV6-1 and J usage is TRBJ2-1, with D hard to call. This CDR3 is 13 amino acids long. V lost 7 bases to trimming and J lost 10 bases, with 17 bases between them. The germline CDR1 and CDR2 sequences are MNHNS and SASEGT. The CDR3 sequence: CASIVDHPYEQFF. Here the CDR3 DNA reads TGTGCCAGCATTGTGGACCACCCCTACGAGCAGTTCTTC.

This clonotype occurred a few times. The V and J genes are TRBV7-6 and TRBJ2-2; D gene ambiguous. The germline V gene encodes CDR1 SGHVS and CDR2 FNYEAQ. The CDR3 covers 16 residues. V dropped 2 bases and J dropped 1 base, with 11 bases sitting between them. The DNA for the CDR3 is TGTGCCAGCAGCTTACAGGTGGGGAAGAACACCGGGGAGCTGTTTTTT. Translation: CASSLQVGKNTGELFF.

The chain recombines TRBV6-1 with TRBJ2-3; 9 bases line up with TRBD2. The CDR3 has 15 residues. V shed 6 bases and J 6 bases; nucleotides not matched to a gene: 10. CDR1 and CDR2 (germline): MNHNS, SASEGT. Written as DNA, the CDR3 is TGTGCCAGCAGGGGGCTAGCGGGGCTGGCGGATACGCAGTATTTT. Its translation is CASRGLAGLADTQYF.